These 27 T cell receptor beta chains share one sample of origin, sequenced in a study of T cells in Graves' hyperthyroidism and ophthalmopathy. TCR beta CDR3 regions were amplified from RNA. HTBI primers were employed in a first-round RT-PCR of the TCR CDR3. TCRdb re-called the multiplex PCR reads with MiXCR, one entry per CDR3 protein. This repertoire shows just over 550,000 distinct CDR3 sequences, just over 45% found once; its top ten account for about 8.2%. Sequencing was performed on peripheral blood or thyroid tissue (not recorded which). All receptors come from a woman between 18 and 29 years old with Graves' hyperthyroidism.

V usage is TRBV7-9 and J usage is TRBJ1-3; 7 bases map to TRBD1. Germline lookup yields CDR1 SEHNR and CDR2 FQNEAQ (reference sequence). V gave up 6 bases and J gave up 3 bases; unmatched junction bases: 5. The CDR3 consists of 14 residues. The CDR3: CASRLGGGGNTIYF. The CDR3 DNA reads as TGTGCCAGCAGGCTAGGGGGCGGTGGAAACACCATATATTTT.

V gene TRBV20-1 combines with J gene TRBJ2-2, with 8 nucleotides matching TRBD1. V was pared by 3 bases and J by 3 bases, with 3 bases of the junction left unmatched. The CDR3 runs to 14 residues. In germline, CDR1 is DFQATT, CDR2 SNEGSKA (reference sequence). DNA of the CDR3: TGCAGTGCTAGCGACAGGGGTGACACCGGGGAGCTGTTTTTT. Its protein is CSASDRGDTGELFF.

The rearrangement uses TRBV10-3 and TRBJ1-1; D may be TRBD1 (5 bases). Trimming left V 10 bases short and J 6 bases short, with 9 bases between. Germline CDR1 is ENHRY and CDR2 is SYGVKD. This CDR3 spans 10 amino acids. The CDR3 protein is CASGHSEAFF. The CDR3 nucleotides read TGTGCCAGCGGACATTCTGAAGCTTTCTTT.

The rearrangement uses TRBV10-3 and TRBJ2-3; D is undetermined. V was pared by 3 bases and J by 4 bases, with 11 bases between. The germline gives CDR1 ENHRY, CDR2 SYGVKD. This CDR3 is built from 14 residues. The CDR3 coding sequence is TGTGCCATCAGTGAAAAAACGGCCGCAGATACGCAGTATTTT. It is translated as CAISEKTAADTQYF.

This clonotype was found many times. V is TRBV7-8 and J is TRBJ2-7; 9 bases map to TRBD2. Germline V gene sequence: CDR1 SGHVS, CDR2 FQNEAQ. V was pared by 0 bases and J by 3 bases, with 6 bases of the junction left unmatched. This CDR3 is built from 16 residues. CDR3 protein: CASSLALASGIYEQYF. CDR3 nucleotide sequence: TGTGCCAGCAGCTTAGCTCTGGCTAGCGGGATCTACGAGCAGTACTTC.

The rearrangement uses TRBV7-8 and TRBJ2-2; D not resolved. This CDR3 comprises 14 residues. Germline loops: CDR1 SGHVS, CDR2 FQNEAQ. V lost 3 bases and J lost 1, with 6 bases in between. The CDR3 region has the DNA TGTGCCAGCAGCTTTAGTCGGAACACCGGGGAGCTGTTTTTT. It yields the protein CASSFSRNTGELFF.

The chain has TRBV19 and TRBJ2-2; TRBD2 matches 9 bases. With V trimmed by 5 bases and J by 5 bases, 6 bases remained unmatched. CDR3 size: 15 residues. The germline gives CDR1 LNHDA, CDR2 SQIVND (reference sequence). The CDR3 bases are TGTGCCAGTAGTTATTGGCTAGCGGGGACCGGGGAGCTGTTTTTT. Translated: CASSYWLAGTGELFF.

The chain recombines TRBV14 with TRBJ2-3; a weak D match, TRBD2 (6 bases). The CDR3 spans 14 residues. From germline, CDR1 is SGHDN and CDR2 FVKESK. The ends were cut back, 3 bases at V and 2 bases at J, with 9 bases in the middle. The CDR3 loop reads CASSQGDFTDTQYF. In nucleotides, the CDR3 is TGTGCCAGCAGCCAGGGGGACTTCACAGATACGCAGTATTTT.

V usage is TRBV19 and J usage is TRBJ1-3; no clear D. The CDR3 extends over 15 amino acids. Germline CDR1 LNHDA, CDR2 SQIVND (reference sequence). V gave up 1 base and J gave up 4 bases, with 11 bases separating them. The CDR3 loop is CASSIGVPSGNTIYF. In DNA, the CDR3 is TGTGCCAGTAGTATAGGGGTCCCTTCCGGAAACACCATATATTTT.

In DNA form, the CDR3 reads TGTGCCATCAGTGACTCACGAGGTGTTGAGACCCAGTACTTC. Its translation: CAISDSRGVETQYF. V gene TRBV10-3 combines with J gene TRBJ2-5; D is ambiguous. The CDR3 runs to 14 residues. Deletions cut 3 bases from V and 5 bases from J, with 13 bases between. The germline V gene has CDR1 ENHRY and CDR2 SYGVKD.

This clonotype occurred many times. The V gene is TRBV24-1, the J gene TRBJ1-5, with 8 bases fitting TRBD1. This CDR3 region has 15 residues. The junction had 8 bases not matched to a gene; V was cut back by 5 bases and J by 6 bases. Germline CDR1 reads KGHDR; CDR2 reads SFDVKD. This chain's CDR3 is CATSGQGAGGQPQHF. The CDR3 DNA reads TGTGCCACCAGTGGCCAGGGGGCAGGGGGTCAGCCCCAGCATTTT.

The rearrangement uses TRBV2 and TRBJ2-3; tentative D call: TRBD2 (6 bases). Trimming shortened V by 8 bases and J by 6 bases, and 6 bases separated the two germline ends. The CDR3 loop spans 10 amino acids. Germline CDR1 SNHLY, CDR2 FYNNEI. CDR3 sequence (DNA): TGTGCCAGCGGGGGGGATACGCAGTATTTT. It is translated as CASGGDTQYF.

This clonotype was counted only a few times. This chain uses TRBV6-6 with TRBJ1-5; perhaps TRBD1 as D (6 bases). V shed 7 bases and J shed 0 bases, with 10 bases lying between them. Per the germline V gene, CDR1 is MNHNY and CDR2 is SVGAGI (reference sequence). The CDR3 runs 14 residues. The CDR3 DNA reads as TGTGCCAGCATGGGACACTATAGCAATCAGCCCCAGCATTTT. The encoded protein is CASMGHYSNQPQHF.

The chain uses TRBV7-2 and TRBJ2-5; 8 nucleotides align to TRBD1. The CDR3 runs to 14 residues. Trimming cost V 2 bases and J 10 bases; bases outside gene matches: 9. Germline V gene lookup returns CDR1 SGHTA and CDR2 FQGNSA. This CDR3 reads CASSLTGRTGSQYF. In nucleotides, the CDR3 is TGTGCCAGCAGCTTAACCGGACGGACAGGGAGCCAGTACTTC.

CDR3 sequence (DNA): TGTGCCAGCAGTCCTGGAATATCCCCAACTAATGAAAAACTGTTTTTT. Residues: CASSPGISPTNEKLFF. The chain joins TRBV7-9 to TRBJ1-4; D call uncertain. CDR3 length: 16 amino acids. V dropped 6 bases and J dropped 0 bases, with 14 bases sitting between them. CDR1 and CDR2 from the germline V gene are SEHNR and FQNEAQ (reference sequence).

The sample holds a few counts of this clonotype. The chain couples TRBV29-1 to TRBJ2-2; possibly TRBD2 for D (5 bases). The V end was cut by 0 bases, the J end by 6 bases, with 11 bases between. Germline values: CDR1 SQVTM, CDR2 ANQGSEA. This CDR3 region has 14 residues. The CDR3 sequence is CSVEDIRESGELFF. CDR3 nucleotide sequence: TGCAGCGTTGAAGATATTCGGGAATCCGGGGAGCTGTTTTTT.

For this clonotype: This could be a read error, since a much larger clone is one nucleotide away. Likely a read error: the CDR3 ends without its conserved phenylalanine or tryptophan. This chain connects TRBV12-3 or TRBV12-4 to TRBJ2-6, with D uncertain. There are 13 residues in the CDR3. V was cut by 6 bases and J by 0 bases, with 3 bases left in between. Here the CDR3 reads CASRFSGANVLTS. The CDR3 bases are TGTGCCAGCAGGTTCTCTGGGGCCAACGTCCTGACTTCC.

Ten or more counts support this clonotype. The V call is TRBV2, the J call TRBJ1-1; possibly TRBD1 for D (6 bases). The CDR3 loop spans 12 amino acids. Per germline, CDR1 SNHLY and CDR2 FYNNEI. Trimming removed 8 bases at V and 6 bases at J, with 13 bases between. The CDR3 reads CASEVNRAEAFF. CDR3 nucleotides: TGTGCCAGCGAGGTCAACAGGGCTGAAGCTTTCTTT. The full variable domain, in which reference TRBV2 and TRBJ1-1 provide the parts outside the CDR3, is EPEVTQTPSHQVTQMGQEVILRCVPISNHLYFYWYRQILGQKVEFLVSFYNNEISEKSEIFDDQFSVERPDGSNFTLKIRSTKLEDSAMYFCASEVNRAEAFFGQGTRLTVV.

This clonotype appeared once. The V and J genes are TRBV19 and TRBJ2-7; no reliable D call. This CDR3 is built from 12 residues. Trimming removed 6 bases at V and 3 bases at J, with 9 bases between. The germline CDR1 and CDR2 sequences are LNHDA and SQIVND (reference sequence). In nucleotides, the CDR3 is TGTGCCAGTAGCGGTTTCTTCTACGAGCAGTACTTC. Translating gives CASSGFFYEQYF.

The gene calls are TRBV7-3 and TRBJ2-5; possible D gene TRBD2, 6 bases. The CDR3 spans 15 residues. The germline gives CDR1 SGHTA, CDR2 FQGTGA. Trimming took off 4 bases at V and 3 bases at J, with 15 bases between the two ends. Here the CDR3 DNA reads TGTGCCAGCAGCTCAGGAGGGCTCAGAGAAGAGACCCAGTACTTC. Protein: CASSSGGLREETQYF.

The V and J genes are TRBV7-9 and TRBJ1-1; TRBD1 agrees at 10 bases. Germline CDR1 reads SEHNR; CDR2 reads FQNEAQ (reference sequence). This CDR3 has 14 residues. The trim removed 4 bases at V and 5 bases at J, leaving 4 bases unmatched. The CDR3 DNA reads as TGTGCCAGCAGCTCGACAGGGGGCGAGACTGAAGCTTTCTTT. Protein sequence: CASSSTGGETEAFF.

This sequence joins TRBV7-2 and TRBJ2-7; 9 bases are shared with TRBD2. In germline, CDR1 is SGHTA, CDR2 FQGNSA. With V trimmed by 5 bases and J by 4 bases, 6 bases remained unmatched. This CDR3 contains 14 residues. The CDR3 DNA is TGTGCCAGCAGCATGACTAGCGGTTATTACGAGCAGTACTTC. Protein product: CASSMTSGYYEQYF.

The J gene is TRBJ1-2, the V gene TRBV4-2; weak D call: TRBD1 (5 bases). The germline CDR1 and CDR2 sequences are LGHNA and YNFKEQ. This CDR3 is built from 16 residues. V lost 4 bases to trimming and J lost 5 bases, with 20 bases between them. CDR3 protein: CASSLRGTASLYGYTF. For the CDR3, the DNA is TGTGCCAGCAGCCTGCGAGGGACGGCCAGCCTGTATGGCTACACCTTC.

The V and J genes are TRBV12-3 or TRBV12-4 and TRBJ1-5; no reliable D call. The CDR3 consists of 13 residues. The V end was cut by 3 bases, the J end by 9 bases, with 12 bases between. The CDR3 reads CASSFGRQGPQHF. Here the CDR3 DNA reads TGTGCCAGCAGTTTTGGACGCCAAGGGCCCCAGCATTTT.

The V call is TRBV10-3, the J call TRBJ2-5, with 9 positions matching TRBD1. Germline V gene sequence: CDR1 ENHRY, CDR2 SYGVKD. This CDR3 has 14 residues. J was trimmed by 1 base and V by 7 bases; bases with no gene match: 4. The CDR3, as DNA: TGTGCCATCAAAGGACAGGGGACCCAAGAGACCCAGTACTTC. Encoded protein: CAIKGQGTQETQYF.

The V gene is TRBV10-3, the J gene TRBJ1-5; D gene unclear. The germline V gene has CDR1 ENHRY and CDR2 SYGVKD. V shed 4 bases and J shed 4 bases, with 14 bases lying between them. The CDR3 is 15 residues long. CDR3 sequence reads: CAISGEGGKNQPQHF. The CDR3 nucleotides read TGTGCCATCAGTGGAGAGGGAGGCAAAAATCAGCCCCAGCATTTT.

In this sample, this clonotype turned up a few times. CDR3 region: CSGLPGAGYEQYF. In DNA form, the CDR3 reads TGCAGTGGCCTACCGGGAGCGGGGTACGAGCAGTACTTC. The genes are TRBV20-1 and TRBJ2-5, with 7 bases lining up with TRBD2. The tail of the sequence fits TRBJ2-7 better, so the J call may be wrong. The CDR3 runs to 13 residues. Germline CDR1 DFQATT, CDR2 SNEGSKA (reference sequence).